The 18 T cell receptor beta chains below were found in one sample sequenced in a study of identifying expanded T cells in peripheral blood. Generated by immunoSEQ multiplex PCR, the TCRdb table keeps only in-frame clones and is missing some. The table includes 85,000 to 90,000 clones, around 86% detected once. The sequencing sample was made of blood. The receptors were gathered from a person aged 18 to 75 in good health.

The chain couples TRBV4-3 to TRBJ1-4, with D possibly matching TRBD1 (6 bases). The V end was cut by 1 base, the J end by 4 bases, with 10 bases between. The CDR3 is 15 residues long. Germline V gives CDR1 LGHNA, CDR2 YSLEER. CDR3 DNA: TGCGCCAGCAGCCAAGGGACAGCTGTTAATGAAAAACTGTTTTTT. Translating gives CASSQGTAVNEKLFF.

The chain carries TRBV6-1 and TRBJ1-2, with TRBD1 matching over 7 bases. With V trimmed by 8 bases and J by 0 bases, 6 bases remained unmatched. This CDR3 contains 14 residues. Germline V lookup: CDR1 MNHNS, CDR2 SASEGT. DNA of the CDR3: TGTGCCAGCGAGGGGACAGCCACTAACTATGGCTACACCTTC. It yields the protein CASEGTATNYGYTF.

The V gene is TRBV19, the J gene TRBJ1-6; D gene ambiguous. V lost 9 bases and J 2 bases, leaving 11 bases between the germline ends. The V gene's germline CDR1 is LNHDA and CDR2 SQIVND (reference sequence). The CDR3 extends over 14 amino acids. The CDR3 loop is CASAAEPYNSPLHF. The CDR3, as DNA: TGTGCCAGCGCAGCAGAGCCCTATAATTCACCCCTCCACTTT.

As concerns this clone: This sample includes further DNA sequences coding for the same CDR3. The DNA for the CDR3 is TGTGCCAGCAGTGAAGACGGGTATGGCTACACCTTC. Its protein product is CASSEDGYGYTF. The chain is built from TRBV2 and TRBJ1-2, with no clear D. Germline-derived CDR1 and CDR2 are SNHLY and FYNNEI. Between the trimmed V and J ends, which lost 1 base and 5 bases, there was a span of 5 bases. CDR3 length: 12 amino acids.

The CDR3, as DNA: TGTGCCAGCAGCCCTAGGGGAGCCACAGATACGCAGTATTTT. Amino acids: CASSPRGATDTQYF. The chain uses TRBV7-2 and TRBJ2-3; D might be TRBD1 or TRBD2, each matching 5 bases. This CDR3 contains 14 residues. Germline CDR1 is SGHTA and CDR2 is FQGNSA. V gave up 5 bases and J gave up 2 bases, with 11 bases separating them.

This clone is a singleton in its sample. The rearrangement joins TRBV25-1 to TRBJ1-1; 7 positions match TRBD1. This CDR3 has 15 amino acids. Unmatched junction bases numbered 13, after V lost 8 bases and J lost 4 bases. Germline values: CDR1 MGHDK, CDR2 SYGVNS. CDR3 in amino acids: CASPKHGTEGTEAFF. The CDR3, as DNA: TGTGCCAGCCCAAAGCACGGGACAGAGGGCACTGAAGCTTTCTTT.

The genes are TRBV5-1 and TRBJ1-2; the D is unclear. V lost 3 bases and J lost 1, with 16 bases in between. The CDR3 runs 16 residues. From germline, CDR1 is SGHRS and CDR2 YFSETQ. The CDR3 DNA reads TGCGCCAGCAGCTCGGGTCCGGGTAGATATAACTATGGCTACACCTTC. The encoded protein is CASSSGPGRYNYGYTF.

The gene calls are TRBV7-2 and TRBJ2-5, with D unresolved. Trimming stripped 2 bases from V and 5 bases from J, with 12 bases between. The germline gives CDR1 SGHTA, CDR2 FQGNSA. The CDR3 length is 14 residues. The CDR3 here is CASSLNVGRETQYF. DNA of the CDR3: TGTGCCAGCAGCTTAAATGTAGGCCGGGAGACCCAGTACTTC.

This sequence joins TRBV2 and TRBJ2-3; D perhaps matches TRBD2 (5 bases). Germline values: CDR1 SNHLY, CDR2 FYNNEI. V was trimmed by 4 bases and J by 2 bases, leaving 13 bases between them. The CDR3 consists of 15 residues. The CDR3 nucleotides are TGTGCCAGCAGTGGACTAACCAGTATCACAGATACGCAGTATTTT. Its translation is CASSGLTSITDTQYF.

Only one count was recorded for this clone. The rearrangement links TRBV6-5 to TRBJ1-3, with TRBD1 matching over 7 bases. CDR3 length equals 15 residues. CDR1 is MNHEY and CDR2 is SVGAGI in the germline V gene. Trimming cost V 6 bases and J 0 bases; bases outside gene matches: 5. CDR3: CASSLRDSSGNTIYF. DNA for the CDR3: TGTGCCAGCAGCCTTAGGGACAGCTCTGGAAACACCATATATTTT.

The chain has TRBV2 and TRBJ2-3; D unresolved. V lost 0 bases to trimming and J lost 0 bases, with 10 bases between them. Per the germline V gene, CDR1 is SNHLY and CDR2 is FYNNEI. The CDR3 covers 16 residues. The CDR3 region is CASSEAPSTSTDTQYF. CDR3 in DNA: TGTGCCAGCAGTGAAGCCCCCTCGACTAGCACAGATACGCAGTATTTT.

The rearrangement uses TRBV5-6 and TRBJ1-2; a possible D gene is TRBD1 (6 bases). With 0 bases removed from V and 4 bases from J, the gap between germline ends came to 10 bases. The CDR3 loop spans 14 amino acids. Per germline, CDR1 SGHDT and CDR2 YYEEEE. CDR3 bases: TGTGCCAGCAGCTTGGGACAGGCCCTCTATGGCTACACCTTC. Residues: CASSLGQALYGYTF.

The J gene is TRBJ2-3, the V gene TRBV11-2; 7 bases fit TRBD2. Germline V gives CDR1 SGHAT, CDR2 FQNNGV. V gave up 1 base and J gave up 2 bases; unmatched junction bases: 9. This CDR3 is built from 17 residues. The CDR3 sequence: CASSLVSGRDFTDTQYF. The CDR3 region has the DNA TGTGCCAGCAGCTTAGTCTCAGGGAGGGACTTCACAGATACGCAGTATTTT.

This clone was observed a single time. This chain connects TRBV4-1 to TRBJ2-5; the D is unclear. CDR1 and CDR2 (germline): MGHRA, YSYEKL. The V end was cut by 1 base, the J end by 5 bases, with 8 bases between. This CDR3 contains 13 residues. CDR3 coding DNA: TGCGCCAGCAGCCAAGGCGCGAGGGAGACCCAGTACTTC. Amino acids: CASSQGARETQYF.

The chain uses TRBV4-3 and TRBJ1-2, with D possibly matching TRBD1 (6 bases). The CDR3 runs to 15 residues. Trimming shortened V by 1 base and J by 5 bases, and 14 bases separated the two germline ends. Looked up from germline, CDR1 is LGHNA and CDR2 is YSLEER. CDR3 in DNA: TGCGCCAGCAGCCAAGGTCGGGGGGCTGGGTATGGCTACACCTTC. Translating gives CASSQGRGAGYGYTF.

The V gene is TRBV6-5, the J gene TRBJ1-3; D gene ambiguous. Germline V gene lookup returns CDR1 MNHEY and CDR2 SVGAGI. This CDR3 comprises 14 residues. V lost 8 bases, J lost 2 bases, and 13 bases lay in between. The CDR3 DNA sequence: TGTGCCAGCGGTACCGATGTCACTGGAAACACCATATATTTT. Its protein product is CASGTDVTGNTIYF.

Here the CDR3 DNA reads TGTGCCAGCAGCTTAGGTACCTACACTGAAGCTTTCTTT. Its protein product is CASSLGTYTEAFF. The chain recombines TRBV11-2 with TRBJ1-1; the D is unclear. V shed 1 base and J shed 3 bases, with 6 bases lying between them. Germline-derived CDR1 and CDR2 are SGHAT and FQNNGV. CDR3 length: 13 residues.

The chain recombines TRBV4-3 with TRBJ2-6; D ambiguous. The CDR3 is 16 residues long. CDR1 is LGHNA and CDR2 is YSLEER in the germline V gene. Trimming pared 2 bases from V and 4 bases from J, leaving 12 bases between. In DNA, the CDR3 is TGCGCCAGCAGCCAAAGGTGGGCGCGAGGGGCCAACGTCCTGACTTTC. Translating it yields CASSQRWARGANVLTF.